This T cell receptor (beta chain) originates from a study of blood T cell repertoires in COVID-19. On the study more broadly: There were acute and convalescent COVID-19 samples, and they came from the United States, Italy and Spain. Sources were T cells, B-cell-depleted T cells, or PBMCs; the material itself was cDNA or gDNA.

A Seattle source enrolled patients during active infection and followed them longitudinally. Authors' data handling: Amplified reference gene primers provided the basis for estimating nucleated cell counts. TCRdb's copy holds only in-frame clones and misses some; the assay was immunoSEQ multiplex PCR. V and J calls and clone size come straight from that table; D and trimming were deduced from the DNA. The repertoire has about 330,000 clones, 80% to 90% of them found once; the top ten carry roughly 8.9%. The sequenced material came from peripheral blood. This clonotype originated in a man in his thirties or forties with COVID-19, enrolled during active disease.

Written as DNA, the CDR3 is TGTGCCATCAGTGACGCCACAGCAAACACTGAAGCTTTCTTT. Translation: CAISDATANTEAFF. The rearrangement links TRBV10-3 to TRBJ1-1, with D unresolved. CDR3 size: 14 residues. Trimming left V 3 bases short and J 2 bases short, with 10 bases between. Looked up from germline, CDR1 is ENHRY and CDR2 is SYGVKD.